This TCR beta chain was recovered during a study of blood T cell repertoires in COVID-19. Background on the study: The analysed material was cDNA or gDNA that came from T cells, B-cell-depleted T cells, or PBMCs.

Germline CDR1 MNHEY, CDR2 SVGAGI. V was cut by 0 bases and J by 8 bases, with 11 bases left in between. The CDR3 runs 14 residues. The sample holds a few counts of this clone. Cohorts were determined from participant-reported clinical history. Recovery among Cohort 3 donors was established by two negative PCRs, clearance, or symptom resolution. Libraries were prepared by immunoSEQ multiplex PCR; TCRdb keeps only in-frame clonotypes and omits some of them. Of some 250,000 clones in the sample, approximately 83% were seen once. What was sequenced was PBMCs or T cells enriched from blood (not recorded which). This TCR was recovered from a woman between 50 and 59 years old who had recovered from COVID-19. The chain recombines TRBV6-5 with TRBJ2-1; possible D gene TRBD2, 5 bases. CDR3 DNA sequence: TGTGCCAGCAGTTACTCGCTCGATAGCGATGAGCAGTTCTTC. As protein: CASSYSLDSDEQFF.